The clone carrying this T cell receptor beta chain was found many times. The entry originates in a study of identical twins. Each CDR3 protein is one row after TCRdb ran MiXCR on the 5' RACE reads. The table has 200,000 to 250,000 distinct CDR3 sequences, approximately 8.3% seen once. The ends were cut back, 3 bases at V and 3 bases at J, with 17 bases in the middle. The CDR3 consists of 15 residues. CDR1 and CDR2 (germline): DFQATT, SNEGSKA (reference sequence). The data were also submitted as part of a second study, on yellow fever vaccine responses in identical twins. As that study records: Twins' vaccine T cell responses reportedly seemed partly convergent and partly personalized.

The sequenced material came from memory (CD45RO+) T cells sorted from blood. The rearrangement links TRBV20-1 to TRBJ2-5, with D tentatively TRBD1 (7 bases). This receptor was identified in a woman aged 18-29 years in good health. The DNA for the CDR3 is TGCAGTGCTAGTCCTGGAGGGGGCTCTAAAGAGACCCAGTACTTC. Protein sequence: CSASPGGGSKETQYF.